This TCR beta chain was documented in a study of T cells in Graves' hyperthyroidism and ophthalmopathy. The source material, RNA transcripts, was used to amplify TCR beta CDR3 regions. Researchers ran a first-round RT-PCR on the TCR CDR3 using the HTBI primer set. Via MiXCR, TCRdb re-called the multiplex PCR reads, giving one row per CDR3 protein. The sample has hundreds of thousands of distinct CDR3 sequences, 16% seen once; the top ten hold less than 4.5%. V was pared by 6 bases and J by 5 bases, with 14 bases between. The germline CDR1 and CDR2 sequences are MNHNS and SASEGT. The CDR3 runs to 14 residues. Many counts were recorded for this clonotype.

Sequencing was carried out using blood. The TCR sequence derives from a woman aged 25 to 39 with Graves' hyperthyroidism. This chain links TRBV6-1 with TRBJ1-5, with D possibly matching TRBD1 (5 bases). The CDR3 bases are TGTGCCAGCAGCCGGGGAAGGGACCATCAGCCCCAGCATTTT. This translates into CASSRGRDHQPQHF.